Following are 8 T cell receptor beta chains from one sample sequenced in a study of blood T cell repertoires in COVID-19. Generated by immunoSEQ multiplex PCR, the TCRdb table keeps only in-frame clones and is missing some. The sample lists 80,000 to 130,000 clones, roughly nine tenths seen once, with over 0.95% in the top ten. The material sequenced was peripheral blood. These receptors were collected from a man in his fifties or sixties with acute or convalescent COVID-19.

The rearrangement uses TRBV19 and TRBJ1-5, with D possibly being TRBD1 (5 bases). Trimming removed 3 bases from V and 2 bases from J, with 8 bases in between. Germline assignment: CDR1 LNHDA and CDR2 SQIVND (reference sequence). The CDR3 spans 14 residues. CDR3: CASSMGHGNQPQHF. The CDR3 DNA reads TGTGCCAGTAGTATGGGGCACGGCAATCAGCCCCAGCATTTT.

This clone was detected once. Here the CDR3 DNA reads TGTGCCAGCGCGGACTTGAACACCGGGGAGCTGTTTTTT. Its protein is CASADLNTGELFF. The rearrangement uses TRBV7-3 and TRBJ2-2; perhaps TRBD2 as D (5 bases). Trimming removed 8 bases at V and 1 base at J, with 8 bases between. CDR1 SGHTA and CDR2 FQGTGA come from the germline V gene. This CDR3 spans 13 amino acids.

The chain uses TRBV5-1 and TRBJ1-1; tentative D call: TRBD1 (5 bases). The V end lost 4 bases, the J end lost 7 bases, and 17 bases lay between the germline ends. This CDR3 comprises 14 residues. Germline V gives CDR1 SGHRS, CDR2 YFSETQ. CDR3 loop: CASSRSRVQSEAFF. The CDR3 DNA follows: TGCGCCAGCAGCCGTTCCAGGGTCCAAAGTGAAGCTTTCTTT. The full variable domain, its missing parts supplied by reference TRBV5-1 and TRBJ1-1, is KAGVTQTPRYLIKTRGQQVTLSCSPISGHRSVSWYQQTPGQGLQFLFEYFSETQRNKGNFPGRFSGRQFSNSRSEMNVSTLELGDSALYLCASSRSRVQSEAFFGQGTRLTVV.

This chain joins TRBV11-2 and TRBJ1-2, with D hard to call. Trimming cost V 2 bases and J 8 bases, with 15 bases left between them. There are 14 residues in the CDR3. The germline CDR1 and CDR2 sequences are SGHAT and FQNNGV. CDR3 sequence: CASSLSDTTRGYTF. In DNA form, the CDR3 reads TGTGCCAGCAGCTTATCCGACACAACCCGGGGCTACACCTTC.

This chain links TRBV3-1 (or the pseudogene TRBV3-2) with TRBJ2-5; TRBD2 matches at 8 bases. V lost 3 bases to trimming and J lost 5 bases; unmatched junction nucleotides: 8. Per the germline V gene, CDR1 is LGHDT and CDR2 is YNNKEL (reference sequence). This CDR3 has 15 amino acids. CDR3 sequence (DNA): TGTGCCAGCAGCCAGGCGGGAGGAGCGTGGGAGACCCAGTACTTC. Translated: CASSQAGGAWETQYF.

The V call is TRBV6-5, the J call TRBJ2-3, with TRBD1 matching 9 bases. Germline assignment: CDR1 MNHEY and CDR2 SVGAGI. The trim removed 4 bases at V and 3 bases at J, leaving 5 bases unmatched. This CDR3 contains 15 residues. The DNA for the CDR3 is TGTGCCAGCAGTTTCTTAGGACAGGGGACAGATACGCAGTATTTT. Protein sequence: CASSFLGQGTDTQYF.

This chain links TRBV24-1 with TRBJ2-1, with 10 bases matching TRBD1. Per the germline V gene, CDR1 is KGHDR and CDR2 is SFDVKD. The V gene end was trimmed by 3 bases and the J gene end by 4 bases; junction bases not matched to a gene: 5. This CDR3 comprises 16 residues. The CDR3 sequence: CATSDVTGGTYNEQFF. CDR3 coding DNA: TGTGCCACCAGTGATGTGACAGGGGGCACGTACAATGAGCAGTTCTTC.

V usage is TRBV5-1 and J usage is TRBJ1-3; possible D gene TRBD1, 5 bases. Per germline, CDR1 SGHRS and CDR2 YFSETQ. V was pared by 2 bases and J by 2 bases, with 11 bases between. The CDR3 covers 15 residues. CDR3 loop: CASSFGGTAGNTIYF. Here the CDR3 DNA reads TGCGCCAGCAGCTTCGGGGGGACGGCTGGAAACACCATATATTTT.